The rows below give T cell receptor beta chains drawn from one sample of a study of human T cells and chemical hapten exposure. MiXCR, run by TCRdb on the RACE reads, gives a single entry per CDR3 protein. The data hold 55,000 to 75,000 distinct CDR3 sequences, with 9.5% to 15% observed a single time. The sample here was whole blood, taken in connection with sensitization to the hapten diphenylcyclopropenone (DPC). These receptors originate from a man under 40 with alopecia areata. Some clones in this sample may be carry-over from other donors' samples. The CDR3 runs from the conserved cysteine through the conserved F or W. A D gene is named only where the DNA matches it firmly. Only some rows state a clone size, as once, few, many or a class for expanded clones.

size: many; V: TRBV10-3; D: NA; J: TRBJ2-5; CDR3: CAISGMGAPRTQYF; DNA: TGTGCCATCAGTGGTATGGGTGCCCCCAGGACCCAGTACTTC
size: NA; V: TRBV28; D: TRBD1; J: TRBJ1-2; CDR3: CASSYLRQGHYTF; DNA: TGTGCCAGCAGTTACCTAAGACAGGGGCACTACACCTTC
size: NA; V: TRBV19; D: NA; J: TRBJ1-5; CDR3: CASSLPGHTYQPQHF; DNA: TGTGCCAGTAGTCTACCGGGACACACATATCAGCCCCAGCATTTT
size: few; V: TRBV10-3; D: TRBD2; J: TRBJ2-5; CDR3: CAIRGTSSALPQETQYF; DNA: TGTGCCATCAGAGGGACTAGCAGTGCTCTCCCTCAAGAGACCCAGTACTTC
size: many; V: TRBV27; D: NA; J: TRBJ2-7; CDR3: CASSQSRTWDAYEQYF; DNA: TGTGCCAGCAGCCAATCGCGGACATGGGATGCCTACGAGCAGTACTTC
size: many; V: TRBV27; D: TRBD1; J: TRBJ1-2; CDR3: CASSLRDRGYGGYTF; DNA: TGTGCCAGCAGTCTCCGGGACAGGGGATACGGCGGCTACACCTTC
size: many; V: TRBV7-6; D: NA; J: TRBJ2-2; CDR3: CASSLKSGSTGELFF; DNA: TGTGCCAGCAGCTTGAAATCGGGTTCCACCGGGGAGCTGTTTTTT
size: many; V: TRBV12-3/TRBV12-4; D: NA; J: TRBJ1-5; CDR3: CASSLGTPNQPQHF; DNA: TGTGCCAGCAGTTTAGGGACACCGAATCAGCCCCAGCATTTT
size: many; V: TRBV12-3/TRBV12-4; D: NA; J: TRBJ2-3; CDR3: CASTIQQGLPDTQYF; DNA: TGTGCCAGCACCATTCAGCAAGGGCTGCCAGATACGCAGTATTTT
size: many; V: TRBV12-3/TRBV12-4; D: NA; J: TRBJ1-1; CDR3: CASSFLTVVRPEAFF; DNA: TGTGCCAGCAGTTTCCTTACAGTGGTTCGGCCTGAAGCTTTCTTT
size: few; V: TRBV6-5; D: NA; J: TRBJ1-1; CDR3: CASTRFPNTEAFF; DNA: TGTGCCAGCACAAGGTTCCCTAACACTGAAGCTTTCTTT
size: NA; V: TRBV6-5; D: NA; J: TRBJ2-3; CDR3: CAATGASDTQYF; DNA: TGTGCCGCGACCGGAGCCAGCGATACGCAGTATTTT
size: many; V: TRBV7-2; D: NA; J: TRBJ1-5; CDR3: CASSSYSNQPQHF; DNA: TGTGCCAGCAGCTCCTATAGCAATCAGCCCCAGCATTTT